One sample yielded the 24 T cell receptor beta chains listed below, sequenced in a study of CD8 T cells in ankylosing spondylitis. Study conclusions and caveats: A motif of under 10 highly homologous TCR beta variants was seen as apparently characteristic of ankylosing spondylitis blood.

Using its own MiXCR run on the 5' RACE reads, TCRdb lists one record per CDR3 protein. The sample has about 210,000 distinct CDR3 sequences; 6% to 8.5% are singletons. These receptors have no identified antigens. What was sequenced was blood, either unsorted or a sorted T cell fraction (not recorded which). The receptors shown here come from a male donor with ankylosing spondylitis.

The sample holds many counts of this clonotype. V and J are TRBV9 and TRBJ1-4, with TRBD1 as a possible D gene (6 bases). Germline CDR1 reads SGDLS; CDR2 reads YYNGEE. Trimming took 4 bases from V and 3 from J, leaving 19 bases between them. This CDR3 has 17 amino acids. CDR3 in amino acids: CASSPLGGNLANEKLFF. The CDR3 DNA follows: TGTGCCAGCAGCCCCCTAGGGGGGAATCTGGCTAATGAAAAACTGTTTTTT.

This clonotype was recorded at least ten times. This sequence joins TRBV20-1 and TRBJ2-3; TRBD1 might be the D (5 bases). V was trimmed by 3 bases and J by 5 bases, leaving 12 bases between them. Germline V gives CDR1 DFQATT, CDR2 SNEGSKA (reference sequence). CDR3 length: 13 residues. In DNA form, the CDR3 reads TGCAGTGCTAGCAACCAAAGGGGAGATACGCAGTATTTT. Protein: CSASNQRGDTQYF.

The rearrangement links TRBV5-1 to TRBJ2-5, with TRBD2 matching 7 bases. CDR1 SGHRS and CDR2 YFSETQ come from the germline V gene. The CDR3 contains 20 residues. The J segment lost 4 bases and the V segment lost 0 bases, leaving 21 bases of the junction unmatched. The chain's CDR3 is CASSLAKGVPLGTGGETQYF. DNA of the CDR3: TGCGCCAGCAGCTTGGCCAAAGGCGTCCCCCTCGGGACGGGGGGAGAGACCCAGTACTTC.

Ten or more counts support this clonotype. This sequence joins TRBV9 and TRBJ2-7; D may be TRBD1 (5 bases). This CDR3 region has 15 residues. The V end lost 0 bases, the J end lost 2 bases, and 12 bases lay between the germline ends. In germline, CDR1 is SGDLS, CDR2 YYNGEE. CDR3 region: CASSVDQGLPYEQYF. CDR3 nucleotides: TGTGCCAGCAGCGTAGACCAGGGCCTACCCTACGAGCAGTACTTC.

This clonotype was counted a few times. The chain couples TRBV18 to TRBJ1-1; D possibly corresponds to TRBD1 (6 bases). V lost 3 bases to trimming and J lost 0 bases, with 11 bases between them. Germline V gene data show CDR1 as KGHSH and CDR2 as LQKENI. The CDR3 is made up of 15 amino acids. The CDR3 DNA is TGTGCCAGCTCACCTCCCGGACAGTTGAACACTGAAGCTTTCTTT. It is translated as CASSPPGQLNTEAFF.

This CDR3 reads CASSPFSPGEQFF. The CDR3, as DNA: TGTGCCAGCAGCCCTTTTTCGCCGGGGGAGCAGTTCTTC. The chain couples TRBV7-6 to TRBJ2-1, with a weak D call TRBD2 (5 bases). The germline V and J ends were trimmed by 5 bases and 10 bases, with 15 bases remaining between them. Germline CDR1 and CDR2: SGHVS and FNYEAQ. CDR3 length: 13 amino acids. Full variable domain (outside the CDR3, taken from reference TRBV7-6 and TRBJ2-1): GAGVSQSPRYKVTKRGQDVALRCDPISGHVSLYWYRQALGQGPEFLTYFNYEAQQDKSGLPNDRFSAERPEGSISTLTIQRTEQRDSAMYRCASSPFSPGEQFFGPGTRLTVL.

This clonotype was seen ten or more times. The chain has TRBV13 and TRBJ2-7; 10 bases are shared with TRBD1. Looked up from germline, CDR1 is PRHDT and CDR2 is FYEKMQ (reference sequence). V lost 0 bases to trimming and J lost 5 bases; unmatched junction nucleotides: 7. This CDR3 is built from 16 residues. In DNA, the CDR3 is TGTGCCAGCAGCTTAGGGTACGGGGACAGGGGTCACGAGCAGTACTTC. Amino acid sequence: CASSLGYGDRGHEQYF.

This clonotype showed up many times. The chain combines TRBV15 with TRBJ1-1; D is possibly TRBD1 (5 bases). The ends were cut back, 0 bases at V and 5 bases at J, with 13 bases in the middle. Germline lookup yields CDR1 LNHNV and CDR2 YYDKDF (reference sequence). The CDR3 is made up of 15 amino acids. DNA for the CDR3: TGTGCCACCAGCAGAGACGGGGGTTTAGGGACTGAAGCTTTCTTT. It yields the protein CATSRDGGLGTEAFF.

The chain links TRBV5-6 to TRBJ2-7; 8 bases match TRBD2. This CDR3 is 14 amino acids long. CDR1 and CDR2 from the germline V gene are SGHDT and YYEEEE. Trimming removed 2 bases from V and 3 bases from J; junction bases left unmatched: 4. CDR3 sequence: CASSFSGRSYEQYF. The CDR3 DNA is TGTGCCAGCAGCTTCAGCGGGAGAAGCTACGAGCAGTACTTC.

This clonotype was found many times. This sequence joins TRBV28 and TRBJ1-5; D may be TRBD1 (6 bases). V lost 6 bases and J lost 10, with 22 bases in between. The CDR3 is made up of 15 amino acids. CDR1 is MDHEN and CDR2 is SYDVKM in the germline V gene. CDR3 protein: CASSSLTGQRIPQHF. DNA of the CDR3: TGTGCCAGCAGCTCCCTGACAGGTCAAAGGATTCCCCAGCATTTT.

This clonotype showed up many times. The chain is built from TRBV9 and TRBJ2-1, with a tentative D call TRBD2 (7 bases). Trimming pared 3 bases from V and 0 bases from J, leaving 13 bases between. Germline lookup yields CDR1 SGDLS and CDR2 YYNGEE. The CDR3 consists of 16 residues. CDR3 DNA sequence: TGTGCCAGCAGCGGAGGGGGGGGTCACTCCTACAATGAGCAGTTCTTC. It specifies CASSGGGGHSYNEQFF.

This clonotype was seen at least ten times. The CDR3 nucleotides are TGTGCCAGCAGCCTATTTTCGATGGGGGATACGCAGTATTTT. This codes for CASSLFSMGDTQYF. V is TRBV14 and J is TRBJ2-3; D gene uncertain. Germline V lookup: CDR1 SGHDN, CDR2 FVKESK. Trimming cost V 4 bases and J 6 bases, with 14 bases left between them. The CDR3 is made up of 14 amino acids.

This clonotype was observed many times. V usage is TRBV5-1 and J usage is TRBJ2-1; 9 nucleotides line up with TRBD2. CDR1 and CDR2 (germline): SGHRS, YFSETQ. This CDR3 is 14 amino acids long. Trimming at V came to 5 bases and at J to 7 bases, leaving 7 bases not matched to a gene. Written as DNA, the CDR3 is TGCGCCAGCAGATACGGCGGGAGGGGGAATGAGCAGTTCTTC. Protein product: CASRYGGRGNEQFF.

This clonotype has ten or more counts. The chain employs TRBV20-1 and TRBJ1-6, with D possibly matching TRBD1 (5 bases). CDR1 and CDR2 (germline): DFQATT, SNEGSKA (reference sequence). The V end lost 2 bases, the J end lost 8 bases, and 13 bases lay between the germline ends. The CDR3 contains 14 residues. Written as DNA, the CDR3 is TGCAGTGCTAGAAGACAGCGAGCCTATTCACCCCTCCACTTT. Its translation is CSARRQRAYSPLHF.

The table lists this clonotype with a few counts. The chain combines TRBV3-1 with TRBJ1-2, with TRBD1 as a possible D gene (6 bases). The germline gives CDR1 LGHDT, CDR2 YNNKEL (reference sequence). V lost 4 bases to trimming and J lost 8 bases, with 20 bases between them. This CDR3 is 15 amino acids long. As DNA, the CDR3 is TGTGCCAGCAGCCCGGCCTCCTCAGGGGCGGAAGGCTACACCTTC. It is translated as CASSPASSGAEGYTF.

Regarding this clonotype: This clone may be a read error of a much larger clone one base away. This chain links TRBV4-3 with TRBJ2-7; D unresolved. The germline V gene has CDR1 LGHNA and CDR2 YSLEER. The CDR3 loop spans 16 amino acids. CDR3 bases: TGCGCCAGCAGCCCGTCGAGTACCCCAACGGCCTACGAGAAGTACTTC. It specifies CASSPSSTPTAYEKYF.

This chain links TRBV19 with TRBJ1-1; weak D call: TRBD1 (5 bases). Germline V gene sequence: CDR1 LNHDA, CDR2 SQIVND (reference sequence). The CDR3 loop spans 15 amino acids. The germline V and J ends were trimmed by 3 bases and 4 bases, with 15 bases remaining between them. CDR3 loop: CASSISGQGLTEAFF. The CDR3 DNA reads as TGTGCCAGTAGTATTTCGGGGCAGGGACTCACTGAAGCTTTCTTT.

The chain is built from TRBV4-2 and TRBJ2-7; 7 nucleotides agree with TRBD2. The CDR3 sequence is 15 residues long. The ends lost 0 bases at V and 6 bases at J; junction bases unmatched: 8. The V gene's germline CDR1 is LGHNA and CDR2 YNFKEQ. The CDR3 DNA is TGTGCCAGCAGCCAAGACGGGGGGAACCCTCGCGAGCAGTACTTC. Amino acids: CASSQDGGNPREQYF.

Ten or more counts support this clonotype. The rearrangement uses TRBV7-8 and TRBJ2-3; TRBD2 aligns across 7 bases. This CDR3 spans 16 amino acids. From germline, CDR1 is SGHVS and CDR2 FQNEAQ. V was pared by 2 bases and J by 2 bases, with 7 bases of the junction left unmatched. CDR3 sequence reads: CASSLLGRTLTDTQYF. DNA of the CDR3: TGTGCCAGCAGCTTACTCGGGAGGACCCTCACAGATACGCAGTATTTT.

This clonotype was detected ten times or more. The chain is built from TRBV20-1 and TRBJ2-7; TRBD1 matches at 10 bases. CDR1 DFQATT and CDR2 SNEGSKA come from the germline V gene (reference sequence). The CDR3 contains 14 residues. Unmatched junction bases numbered 4, after V lost 3 bases and J lost 2 bases. The CDR3 sequence: CSASDGQGAYEQYF. In DNA form, the CDR3 reads TGCAGTGCTAGTGATGGACAGGGGGCCTACGAGCAGTACTTC.

In its sample, this clonotype was seen many times. The genes are TRBV5-5 and TRBJ2-7; the match to TRBD2 covers 13 bases. V lost 5 bases, J lost 2 bases, and 4 bases stayed unmatched. Germline CDR1 and CDR2: SGHKS and YYEKEE (reference sequence). The CDR3 spans 15 residues. The CDR3 DNA follows: TGTGCCAGCAGTTCCACTAGCGGGAGGGCCTACGAGCAGTACTTC. Translating gives CASSSTSGRAYEQYF.

This clonotype came up a few times. One junction end disagrees with the germline gene, perhaps due to a read error. This chain connects TRBV6-1 to TRBJ2-7, with a tentative D call TRBD1 (6 bases). Germline V gives CDR1 MNHNS, CDR2 SASEGT. The CDR3 length is 15 residues. The CDR3 here is CASSEGVWDNYEQYF. DNA for the CDR3: TGTGCCAGCAGCGAAGGGGTCTGGGACAACTACGAGCAGTACTTC.

This clonotype was picked up many times. The gene calls are TRBV7-2 and TRBJ2-3; D is perhaps TRBD2 (7 bases). This CDR3 region has 14 residues. Trimming stripped 4 bases from V and 5 bases from J, with 13 bases between. Germline V CDR1 and CDR2: SGHTA, FQGNSA. The DNA for the CDR3 is TGTGCCAGCAGCTCCCGGGGGGCTAGAGATACGCAGTATTTT. It is translated as CASSSRGARDTQYF.

This clonotype was detected many times. The chain employs TRBV7-9 and TRBJ1-1; D uncertain. Trimming removed 3 bases at V and 0 bases at J, with 8 bases between. Germline CDR1 and CDR2: SEHNR and FQNEAQ (reference sequence). The CDR3 is 14 residues long. Written as DNA, the CDR3 is TGTGCCAGCAGCTTGCGACTGATGAACACTGAAGCTTTCTTT. Its translation: CASSLRLMNTEAFF.